The clone carrying this T cell receptor (beta chain) was observed at least ten times. Antigen specificity is unknown. TCRdb processed the RT-PCR reads anew with MiXCR; each CDR3 protein has one entry. The sample holds 500,000 to 600,000 distinct CDR3 sequences; 10% to 15% are singletons and the top ten take around 13%. Trimming removed 2 bases at V and 4 bases at J, with 11 bases between. CDR3 length equals 14 residues. The germline V gene encodes CDR1 SGHVS and CDR2 FQNEAQ. The sample is drawn from a study of response to subunit inactivated influenza vaccine. Findings and limits, study-wide: Every seasonal influenza vaccination brings in few new T cells, the authors suggested.

The receptor was derived from a man aged 50 or older who received an inactivated influenza vaccine. The input for sequencing was PBMCs from blood, taken roughly 45 days after vaccination. The rearrangement joins TRBV7-8 to TRBJ2-5; D is possibly TRBD2 (5 bases). Here the CDR3 DNA reads TGTGCCAGCAGCTTATTTAGCGTTCTAGAGACCCAGTACTTC. This sequence encodes CASSLFSVLETQYF.